The sequence of this T cell receptor (beta chain) was determined in a study of cytomegalovirus exposure and HLA in healthy donors. V was clipped by 4 bases and J by 4 bases; unmatched bases: 2. This CDR3 region has 14 residues. Germline loops: CDR1 SNHLY, CDR2 FYNNEI. All donors participated as healthy donors of bone marrow. Study-level points and caveats: It was confirmed in vitro that a few of the CMV-associated chains were specific for CMV antigens. Overall, some 160 TCR beta chains were annotated as cytomegalovirus-associated. Reportedly, cytomegalovirus status was diagnosed with high sensitivity and specificity.

Concerning this clone itself: The antigen is unknown.

This PCR relied on a set of 60 Vbeta primers and 13 Jbeta primers. Only in-frame clones appear in the TCRdb table, and some are missing; sequencing was by immunoSEQ multiplex PCR. This sample has some 130,000 clones, with around 80% found just once. The chain links TRBV2 to TRBJ2-2; TRBD1 agrees at 8 bases. Sequenced input: PBMCs. The receptor was isolated from a man aged 30-40 years in good health. DNA for the CDR3: TGTGCCAGCAGTGGGCAGGGGGCCACCGGGGAGCTGTTTTTT. This encodes CASSGQGATGELFF.